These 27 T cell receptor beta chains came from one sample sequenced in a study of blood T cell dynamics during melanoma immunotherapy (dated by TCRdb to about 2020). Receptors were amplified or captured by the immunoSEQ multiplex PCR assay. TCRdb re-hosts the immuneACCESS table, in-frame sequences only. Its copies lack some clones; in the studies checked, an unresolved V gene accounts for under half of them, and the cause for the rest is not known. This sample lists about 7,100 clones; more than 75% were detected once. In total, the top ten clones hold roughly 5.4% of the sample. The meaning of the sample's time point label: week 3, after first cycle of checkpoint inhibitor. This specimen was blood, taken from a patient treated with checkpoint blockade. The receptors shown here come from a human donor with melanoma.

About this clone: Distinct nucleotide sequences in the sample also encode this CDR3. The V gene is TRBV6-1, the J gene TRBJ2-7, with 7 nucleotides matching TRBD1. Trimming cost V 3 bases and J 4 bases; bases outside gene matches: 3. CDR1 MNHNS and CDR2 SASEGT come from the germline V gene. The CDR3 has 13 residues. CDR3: CASSEVRGYEQYF. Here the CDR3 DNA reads TGTGCCAGCAGTGAGGTCAGGGGGTACGAGCAGTACTTC.

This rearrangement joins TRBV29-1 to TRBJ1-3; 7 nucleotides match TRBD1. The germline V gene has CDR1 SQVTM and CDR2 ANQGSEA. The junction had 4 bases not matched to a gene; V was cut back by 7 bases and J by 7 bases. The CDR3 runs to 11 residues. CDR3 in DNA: TGCAGCGCCAACAGGGGTAACACCATATATTTT. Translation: CSANRGNTIYF.

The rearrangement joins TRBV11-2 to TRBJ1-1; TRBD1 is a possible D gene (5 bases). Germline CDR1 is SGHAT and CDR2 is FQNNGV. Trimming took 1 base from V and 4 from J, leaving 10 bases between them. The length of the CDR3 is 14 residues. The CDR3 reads CASSLGRGVTEAFF. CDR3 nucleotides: TGTGCCAGCAGCTTAGGAAGGGGCGTCACTGAAGCTTTCTTT.

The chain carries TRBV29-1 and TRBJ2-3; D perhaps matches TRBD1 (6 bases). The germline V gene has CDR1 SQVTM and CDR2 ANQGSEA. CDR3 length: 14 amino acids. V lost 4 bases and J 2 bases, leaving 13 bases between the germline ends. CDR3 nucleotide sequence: TGCAGCGTTGCCGGGACAAAGGACACAGATACGCAGTATTTT. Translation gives CSVAGTKDTDTQYF.

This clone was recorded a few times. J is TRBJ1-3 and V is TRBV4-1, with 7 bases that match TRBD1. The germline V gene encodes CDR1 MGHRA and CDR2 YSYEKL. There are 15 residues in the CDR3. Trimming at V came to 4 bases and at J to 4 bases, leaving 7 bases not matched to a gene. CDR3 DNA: TGCGCCAGCAGCCGCTCCAGGGGGGCAGGAAACACCATATATTTT. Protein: CASSRSRGAGNTIYF.

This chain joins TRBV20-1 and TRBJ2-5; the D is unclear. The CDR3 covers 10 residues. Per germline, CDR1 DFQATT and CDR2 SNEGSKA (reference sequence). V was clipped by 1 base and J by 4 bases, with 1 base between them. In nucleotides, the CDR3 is TGCAGTGCTAGAGGAGAGACCCAGTACTTC. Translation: CSARGETQYF.

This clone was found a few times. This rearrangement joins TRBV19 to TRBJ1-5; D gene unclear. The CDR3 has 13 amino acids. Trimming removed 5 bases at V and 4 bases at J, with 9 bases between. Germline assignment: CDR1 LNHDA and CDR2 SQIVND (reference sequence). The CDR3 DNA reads TGTGCCAGTAGTGCGGGGATTAATCAGCCCCAGCATTTT. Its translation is CASSAGINQPQHF. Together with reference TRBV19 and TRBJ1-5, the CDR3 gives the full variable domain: DGGITQSPKYLFRKEGQNVTLSCEQNLNHDAMYWYRQDPGQGLRLIYYSQIVNDFQKGDIAEGYSVSREKKESFPLTVTSAQKNPTAFYLCASSAGINQPQHFGDGTRLSIL.

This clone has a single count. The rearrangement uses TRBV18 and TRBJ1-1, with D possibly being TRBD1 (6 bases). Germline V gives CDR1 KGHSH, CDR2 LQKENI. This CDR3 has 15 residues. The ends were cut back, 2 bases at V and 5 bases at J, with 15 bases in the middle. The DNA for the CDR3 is TGTGCCAGCTCACCAAAGCAGGGGTTGGAAACTGAAGCTTTCTTT. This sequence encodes CASSPKQGLETEAFF. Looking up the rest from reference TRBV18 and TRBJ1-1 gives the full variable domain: NAGVMQNPRHLVRRRGQEARLRCSPMKGHSHVYWYRQLPEEGLKFMVYLQKENIIDESGMPKERFSAEFPKEGPSILRIQQVVRGDSAAYFCASSPKQGLETEAFFGQGTRLTVV.

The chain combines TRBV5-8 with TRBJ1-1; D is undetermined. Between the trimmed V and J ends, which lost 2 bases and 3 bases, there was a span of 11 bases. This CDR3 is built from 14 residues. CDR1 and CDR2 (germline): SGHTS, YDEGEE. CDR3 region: CASSLGMVDTEAFF. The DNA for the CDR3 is TGTGCCAGCAGCTTAGGGATGGTTGACACTGAAGCTTTCTTT.

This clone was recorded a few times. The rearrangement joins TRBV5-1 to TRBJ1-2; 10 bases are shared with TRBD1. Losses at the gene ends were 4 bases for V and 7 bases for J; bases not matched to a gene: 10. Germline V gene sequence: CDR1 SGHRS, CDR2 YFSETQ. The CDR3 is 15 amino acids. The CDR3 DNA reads TGCGCCAGCAGCCCTCCGGGACAGGGGTTGGTTGGCTACACCTTC. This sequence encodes CASSPPGQGLVGYTF.

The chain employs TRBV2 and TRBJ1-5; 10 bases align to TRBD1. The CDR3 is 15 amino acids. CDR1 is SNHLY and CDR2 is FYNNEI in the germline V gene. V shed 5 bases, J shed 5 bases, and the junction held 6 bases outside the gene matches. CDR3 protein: CASSPGQGFYQPQHF. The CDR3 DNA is TGTGCCAGCAGTCCGGGACAGGGGTTCTATCAGCCCCAGCATTTT.

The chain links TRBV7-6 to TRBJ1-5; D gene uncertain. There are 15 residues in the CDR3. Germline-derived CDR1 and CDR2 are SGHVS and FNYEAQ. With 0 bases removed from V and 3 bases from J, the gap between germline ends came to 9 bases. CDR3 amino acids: CASSLAGAFNQPQHF. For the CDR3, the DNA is TGTGCCAGCAGCTTAGCGGGAGCGTTCAATCAGCCCCAGCATTTT.

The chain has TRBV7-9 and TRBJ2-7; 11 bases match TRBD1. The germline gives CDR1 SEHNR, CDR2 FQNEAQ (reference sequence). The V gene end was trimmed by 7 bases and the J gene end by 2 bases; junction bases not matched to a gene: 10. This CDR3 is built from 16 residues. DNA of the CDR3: TGTGCCAGCACCCATTCGCCGGGACAGGGGGCCTACGAGCAGTACTTC. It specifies CASTHSPGQGAYEQYF. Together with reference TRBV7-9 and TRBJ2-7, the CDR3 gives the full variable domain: DTGVSQNPRHKITKRGQNVTFRCDPISEHNRLYWYRQTLGQGPEFLTYFQNEAQLEKSRLLSDRFSAERPKGSFSTLEIQRTEQGDSAMYLCASTHSPGQGAYEQYFGPGTRLTVT.

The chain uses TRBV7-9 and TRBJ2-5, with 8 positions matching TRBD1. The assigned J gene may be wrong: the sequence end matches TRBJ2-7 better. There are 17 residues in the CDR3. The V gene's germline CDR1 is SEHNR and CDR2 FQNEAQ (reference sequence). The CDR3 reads CASSSGPNRGFRGEQYF. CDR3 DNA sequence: TGTGCCAGCAGCTCCGGGCCCAACAGGGGGTTCCGGGGCGAGCAGTACTTC.

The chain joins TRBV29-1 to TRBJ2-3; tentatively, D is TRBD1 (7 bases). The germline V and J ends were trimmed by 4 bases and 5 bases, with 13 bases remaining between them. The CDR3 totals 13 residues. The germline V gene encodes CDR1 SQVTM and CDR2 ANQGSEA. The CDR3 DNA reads TGCAGCGTTGGACAGGGAGGAGAAGATACGCAGTATTTT. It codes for CSVGQGGEDTQYF.

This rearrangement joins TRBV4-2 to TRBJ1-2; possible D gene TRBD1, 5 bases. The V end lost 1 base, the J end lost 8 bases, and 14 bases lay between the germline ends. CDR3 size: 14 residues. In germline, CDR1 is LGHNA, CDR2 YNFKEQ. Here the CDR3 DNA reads TGTGCCAGCAGCCAAGGCGTCGGGCAGGGCGGCTACACCTTC. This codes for CASSQGVGQGGYTF.

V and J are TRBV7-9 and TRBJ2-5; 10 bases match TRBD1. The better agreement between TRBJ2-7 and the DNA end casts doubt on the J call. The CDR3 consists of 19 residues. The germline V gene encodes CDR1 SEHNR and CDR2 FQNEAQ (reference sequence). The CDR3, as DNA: TGTGCCAGCAGCTTAGTAATGTGGGACAGGGGAAGCATGTCCTACGAGCAGTACTTC. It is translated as CASSLVMWDRGSMSYEQYF.

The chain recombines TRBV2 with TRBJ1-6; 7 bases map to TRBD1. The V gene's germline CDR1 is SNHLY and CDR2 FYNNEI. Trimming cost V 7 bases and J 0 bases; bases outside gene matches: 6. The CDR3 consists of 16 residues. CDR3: CASIGGGDSYNSPLHF. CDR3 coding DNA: TGTGCCAGCATAGGAGGGGGCGACTCCTATAATTCACCCCTCCACTTT.

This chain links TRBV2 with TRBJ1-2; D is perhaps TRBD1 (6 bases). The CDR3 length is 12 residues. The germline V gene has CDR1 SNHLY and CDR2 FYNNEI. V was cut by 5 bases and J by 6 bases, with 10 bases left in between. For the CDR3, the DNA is TGTGCCAGCAGTTTACAGGGAAATGGCTACACCTTC. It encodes CASSLQGNGYTF.

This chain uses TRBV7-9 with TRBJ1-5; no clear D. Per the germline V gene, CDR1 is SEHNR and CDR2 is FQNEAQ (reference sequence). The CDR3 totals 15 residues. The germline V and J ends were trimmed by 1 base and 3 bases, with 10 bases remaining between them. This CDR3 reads CASSLGWAFNQPQHF. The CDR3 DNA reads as TGTGCCAGCAGCTTAGGGTGGGCCTTCAATCAGCCCCAGCATTTT.

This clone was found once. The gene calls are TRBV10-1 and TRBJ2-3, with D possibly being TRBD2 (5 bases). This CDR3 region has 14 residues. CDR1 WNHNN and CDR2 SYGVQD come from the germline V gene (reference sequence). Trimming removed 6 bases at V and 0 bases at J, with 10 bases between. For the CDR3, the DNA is TGCGCCAGCAGACGGGGAACTAGCACAGATACGCAGTATTTT. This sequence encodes CASRRGTSTDTQYF.

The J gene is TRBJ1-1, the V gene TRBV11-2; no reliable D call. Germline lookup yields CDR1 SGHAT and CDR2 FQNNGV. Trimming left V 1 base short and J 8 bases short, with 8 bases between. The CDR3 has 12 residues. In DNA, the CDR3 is TGTGCCAGCAGCTTAGCCCCCCGGGAAGCTTTCTTT. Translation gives CASSLAPREAFF.

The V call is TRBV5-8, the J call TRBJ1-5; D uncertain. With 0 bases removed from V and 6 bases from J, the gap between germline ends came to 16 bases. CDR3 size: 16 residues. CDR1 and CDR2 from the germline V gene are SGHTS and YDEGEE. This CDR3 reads CASSLDILAGRQPQHF. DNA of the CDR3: TGTGCCAGCAGCTTGGACATACTGGCTGGTCGTCAGCCCCAGCATTTT.

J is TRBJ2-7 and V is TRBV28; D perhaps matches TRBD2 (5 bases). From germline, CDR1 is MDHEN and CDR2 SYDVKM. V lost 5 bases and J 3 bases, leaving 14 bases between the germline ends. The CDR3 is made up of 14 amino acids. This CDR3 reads CASSSLGRDYEQYV. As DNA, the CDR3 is TGTGCCAGCAGTAGTTTAGGTCGGGACTACGAGCAGTACGTC.

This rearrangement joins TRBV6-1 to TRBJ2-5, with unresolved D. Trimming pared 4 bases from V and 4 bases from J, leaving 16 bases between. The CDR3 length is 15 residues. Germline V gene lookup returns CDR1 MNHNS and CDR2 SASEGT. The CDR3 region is CASSAGMGPGETQYF. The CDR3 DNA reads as TGTGCCAGCAGTGCTGGAATGGGCCCGGGAGAGACCCAGTACTTC.

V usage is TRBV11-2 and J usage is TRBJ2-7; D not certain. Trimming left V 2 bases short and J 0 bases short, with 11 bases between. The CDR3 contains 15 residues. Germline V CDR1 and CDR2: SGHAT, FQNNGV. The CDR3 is CASSLSDAGSYEQYF. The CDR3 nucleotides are TGTGCCAGCAGCTTAAGTGACGCAGGCTCCTACGAGCAGTACTTC.

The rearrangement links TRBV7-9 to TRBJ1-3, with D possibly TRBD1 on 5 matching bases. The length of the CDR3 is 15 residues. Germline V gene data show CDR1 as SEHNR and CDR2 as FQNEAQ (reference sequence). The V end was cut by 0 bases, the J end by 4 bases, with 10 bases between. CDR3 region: CASSLARQRGNTIYF. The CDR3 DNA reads TGTGCCAGCAGCTTAGCGCGACAGCGAGGAAACACCATATATTTT.